A single sample gave rise to the 16 T cell receptor beta chains below, sequenced in a study of regulatory T cells in long-lasting Graves disease. Sequencing libraries for TCR beta were prepared with iRepertoire HTBI primers and Arm-PCR of CDR3 regions. TCRdb analysed the multiplex PCR reads with MiXCR anew, one entry per CDR3 protein. The sample lists hundreds of thousands of distinct CDR3 sequences, 20% occurring once. Time point indicated: persistent/refractory GD, antithyroid drugs over 5 years with positive TRAb. Isolated PBMC RNA provided the starting material for the TCR library. Material: peripheral blood mononuclear cells (PBMCs), obtained when the disease was refractory, from a patient treated with antithyroid drugs. These receptors originate from a female donor with Graves disease.

This clonotype has at least ten counts. The rearrangement links TRBV9 to TRBJ1-4, with D uncertain. The CDR3 is made up of 14 amino acids. Germline V gene data show CDR1 as SGDLS and CDR2 as YYNGEE. Deletions cut 0 bases from V and 8 bases from J, with 11 bases between. CDR3 coding DNA: TGTGCCAGCAGCGTAGGCACAGAGGTGGAAAAACTGTTTTTT. This sequence encodes CASSVGTEVEKLFF. Full variable domain (outside the CDR3, taken from reference TRBV9 and TRBJ1-4): DSGVTQTPKHLITATGQRVTLRCSPRSGDLSVYWYQQSLDQGLQFLIQYYNGEERAKGNILERFSAQQFPDLHSELNLSSLELGDSALYFCASSVGTEVEKLFFGSGTQLSVL.

The V gene is TRBV7-2, the J gene TRBJ1-1; TRBD1 might be the D (5 bases). V dropped 2 bases and J dropped 4 bases, with 26 bases sitting between them. The CDR3 sequence is 19 residues long. Germline CDR1 is SGHTA and CDR2 is FQGNSA. CDR3 bases: TGTGCCAGCAGCTTAAGCCTTACGACAAGGGGCTCCGCTGCCACTGAAGCTTTCTTT. Encoded protein: CASSLSLTTRGSAATEAFF.

The CDR3 DNA follows: TGTGCCAGCAGCTTACTGACTAGCGCCAACACCGGGGAGCTGTTTTTT. It specifies CASSLLTSANTGELFF. The chain employs TRBV7-9 and TRBJ2-2, with 8 bases aligning to TRBD2. Germline trimming cut 2 bases from V and 2 bases from J; bases unmatched to any gene: 4. Germline V lookup: CDR1 SEHNR, CDR2 FQNEAQ (reference sequence). The CDR3 is 16 residues long. The full variable domain, rest sourced from reference TRBV7-9 and TRBJ2-2, is DTGVSQNPRHKITKRGQNVTFRCDPISEHNRLYWYRQTLGQGPEFLTYFQNEAQLEKSRLLSDRFSAERPKGSFSTLEIQRTEQGDSAMYLCASSLLTSANTGELFFGEGSRLTVL.

This clonotype was found many times. The rearrangement links TRBV5-1 to TRBJ2-7; tentative D call: TRBD1 (5 bases). Germline CDR1 reads SGHRS; CDR2 reads YFSETQ. The V end was cut by 3 bases, the J end by 2 bases, with 15 bases between. The CDR3 is 15 amino acids. The CDR3 nucleotides are TGCGCCAGCAGCTCGCTAGGGGTGGAGACCTACGAGCAGTACTTC. Translating it yields CASSSLGVETYEQYF.

This clonotype was picked up many times. The V call is TRBV3-1, the J call TRBJ2-7; no reliable D call. Germline CDR1 and CDR2: LGHDT and YNNKEL (reference sequence). Deletions cut 5 bases from V and 2 bases from J, with 13 bases between. The CDR3 loop spans 14 amino acids. The CDR3 reads CASSYSGATYEQYF. CDR3 nucleotide sequence: TGTGCCAGCAGCTACAGTGGAGCGACCTACGAGCAGTACTTC.

V and J are TRBV3-1 and TRBJ2-2; D remains ambiguous. This CDR3 is 13 amino acids long. Germline assignment: CDR1 LGHDT and CDR2 YNNKEL (reference sequence). The germline V and J ends were trimmed by 4 bases and 1 base, with 4 bases remaining between them. CDR3 sequence (DNA): TGTGCCAGCAGCCGGAGGAACACCGGGGAGCTGTTTTTT. It specifies CASSRRNTGELFF.

The V gene is TRBV9, the J gene TRBJ2-7; TRBD2 agrees at 8 bases. The CDR3 sequence is 15 residues long. Unmatched junction bases numbered 5, after V lost 0 bases and J lost 3 bases. Germline V gene data show CDR1 as SGDLS and CDR2 as YYNGEE. In DNA form, the CDR3 reads TGTGCCAGCAGCGTAGCAGCGGGGGAGCACTACGAGCAGTACTTC. Translating gives CASSVAAGEHYEQYF. Together with reference TRBV9 and TRBJ2-7, the CDR3 gives the full variable domain: DSGVTQTPKHLITATGQRVTLRCSPRSGDLSVYWYQQSLDQGLQFLIQYYNGEERAKGNILERFSAQQFPDLHSELNLSSLELGDSALYFCASSVAAGEHYEQYFGPGTRLTVT.

In this sample, this clonotype turned up a few times. The rearrangement uses TRBV5-1 and TRBJ2-5; TRBD2 matches 10 bases. CDR1 is SGHRS and CDR2 is YFSETQ in the germline V gene. Trimming cost V 4 bases and J 4 bases; bases outside gene matches: 13. This CDR3 region has 17 residues. CDR3 nucleotide sequence: TGCGCCAGCAGCCCGTATCTTTCTAGCGGGAGACGAGAGACCCAGTACTTC. Translated, it gives CASSPYLSSGRRETQYF. Variable domain in full (rest from reference TRBV5-1 and TRBJ2-5): KAGVTQTPRYLIKTRGQQVTLSCSPISGHRSVSWYQQTPGQGLQFLFEYFSETQRNKGNFPGRFSGRQFSNSRSEMNVSTLELGDSALYLCASSPYLSSGRRETQYFGPGTRLLVL.

This chain connects TRBV19 to TRBJ1-3; D ambiguous. V gave up 7 bases and J gave up 1 base, with 23 bases separating them. Germline V gene data show CDR1 as LNHDA and CDR2 as SQIVND (reference sequence). The length of the CDR3 is 18 residues. For the CDR3, the DNA is TGTGCCAGTAACCGCACCCCGGGGATAGCAAGGTCTGGAAACACCATATATTTT. Translating it yields CASNRTPGIARSGNTIYF.

This clonotype was counted many times. The J gene is TRBJ1-2, the V gene TRBV6-2 or TRBV6-3; D not resolved. Germline V gene sequence: CDR1 MNHEY, CDR2 SVGEGT. The germline V and J ends were trimmed by 5 bases and 4 bases, with 20 bases remaining between them. CDR3 size: 16 residues. CDR3 residues: CASSPEAEIGVYGYTF. The DNA for the CDR3 is TGTGCCAGCAGTCCCGAGGCGGAGATCGGGGTCTATGGCTACACCTTC.

In this sample, this clonotype turned up a few times. The chain is built from TRBV19 and TRBJ1-5; 7 positions agree with TRBD1. V was clipped by 9 bases and J by 5 bases; unmatched bases: 10. CDR1 is LNHDA and CDR2 is SQIVND in the germline V gene (reference sequence). The CDR3 is 14 amino acids. In DNA, the CDR3 is TGTGCCAGCCGAGACAGGGTATGGGATCAGCCCCAGCATTTT. As protein: CASRDRVWDQPQHF.

Only a few counts were recorded for this clonotype. A single base separates this from a much larger clone, so it may be a read error. The V and J genes are TRBV2 and TRBJ2-7; D is perhaps TRBD1 or TRBD2 (5 bases each). There are 14 residues in the CDR3. V dropped 7 bases and J dropped 1 base, with 14 bases sitting between them. Germline V gene data show CDR1 as SNHLY and CDR2 as FYNNEI. In DNA, the CDR3 is TGTGCCAGCATGGACGACGGGGCATCCTACGAGCAGTACTTC. It codes for CASMDDGASYEQYF.

This clonotype was observed a few times. J is TRBJ2-5 and V is TRBV7-9; D may be TRBD2 (5 bases). Trimming took 5 bases from V and 5 from J, leaving 21 bases between them. This CDR3 is 16 amino acids long. CDR1 is SEHNR, CDR2 FQNEAQ, per germline (reference sequence). DNA of the CDR3: TGTGCCAGCAGCCTAATGGGAGTCGTGCCGGGGGAGACCCAGTACTTC. Translation gives CASSLMGVVPGETQYF.

This clonotype occurred many times. This chain uses TRBV27 with TRBJ1-2; D is unresolved. The V end was cut by 4 bases, the J end by 4 bases, with 19 bases between. The CDR3 has 16 residues. Germline V gene lookup returns CDR1 MNHEY and CDR2 SMNVEV (reference sequence). CDR3 protein: CASSSQEGSTLYGYTF. Written as DNA, the CDR3 is TGTGCCAGCAGTTCCCAGGAAGGGAGCACTCTCTATGGCTACACCTTC.

This clonotype was counted at least ten times. This chain links TRBV20-1 with TRBJ2-7, with D perhaps matching TRBD1 (6 bases). Germline-derived CDR1 and CDR2 are DFQATT and SNEGSKA (reference sequence). This CDR3 is 14 amino acids long. Between the trimmed V and J ends, which lost 5 bases and 3 bases, there was a span of 17 bases. CDR3 nucleotide sequence: TGCAGTGCTCCAACGTGGGACACCGGCTACGAGCAGTACTTC. Protein sequence: CSAPTWDTGYEQYF.

With regard to this clonotype: A read error may explain this, as a much larger clone is one base away. This chain connects TRBV20-1 to TRBJ1-6, with D unclear. The germline V gene encodes CDR1 DFQATT and CDR2 SNEGSKA (reference sequence). The CDR3 has 14 residues. The CDR3 bases are TGCAGTGCTAGCGCCAGCTCCTATAATTCAACCCTCCACTTT. Translation gives CSASASSYNSTLHF.